These 2 T cell receptor beta chains originate from one sample sequenced in a study of cytomegalovirus exposure and HLA in healthy donors. 60 Vbeta and 13 Jbeta primers were used in PCR. Some clones are missing from TCRdb's copy, which holds only in-frame ones; the method was immunoSEQ multiplex PCR. This table has 130,000 to 150,000 clones, about 80% appearing once. What was sequenced was PBMCs. The receptors shown here come from a woman in her 30s in good health and CMV-seronegative.

The rearrangement uses TRBV6-5 and TRBJ1-5; the D gene is possibly TRBD1 (6 bases). This CDR3 has 14 residues. V lost 4 bases to trimming and J lost 7 bases, with 14 bases between them. The germline V gene has CDR1 MNHEY and CDR2 SVGAGI. The CDR3 loop is CASSFNRVGQPQHF. DNA for the CDR3: TGTGCCAGCAGTTTCAACAGGGTAGGGCAGCCCCAGCATTTT.

The chain carries TRBV29-1 and TRBJ1-2; 9 nucleotides line up with TRBD1. Germline V gene sequence: CDR1 SQVTM, CDR2 ANQGSEA. Trimming at V came to 3 bases and at J to 7 bases, leaving 0 bases not matched to a gene. This CDR3 is built from 11 residues. The CDR3 coding sequence is TGCAGCGTTGAGACAGGGGGTGGCTACACCTTC. Translated, it gives CSVETGGGYTF. The complete variable domain, with remaining parts taken from reference TRBV29-1 and TRBJ1-2, reads SAVISQKPSRDICQRGTSLTIQCQVDSQVTMMFWYRQQPGQSLTLIATANQGSEATYESGFVIDKFPISRPNLTFSTLTVSNMSPEDSSIYLCSVETGGGYTFGSGTRLTVV.